This T cell receptor (beta chain) was retrieved from a study of T cell responses to AZD1222 COVID-19 vaccine. Study-level findings and limits: Just 5 or 6 AZD1222 recipients tested seropositive at baseline. Distributed over spike, vaccine-associated CD4 TCRs predominated at 160-218 and 743-854.

V shed 4 bases and J shed 0 bases, with 14 bases lying between them. From germline, CDR1 is SGHTS and CDR2 YDEGEE. This CDR3 is built from 16 residues. About this clone: Its target is unknown.

Only in-frame clones appear in the TCRdb table, and some are missing; sequencing was by immunoSEQ multiplex PCR. The sample yields fewer than 200,000 clones, 85% to 95% seen once. Here the sequenced sample was peripheral blood, taken on day 0 of AZD1222 vaccination. This chain links TRBV5-8 with TRBJ1-5, with D unresolved. This clonotype was sampled from an adult in good health. The CDR3 protein is CASSPWAANSNQPQHF. CDR3 bases: TGTGCCAGCAGCCCCTGGGCGGCCAATAGCAATCAGCCCCAGCATTTT.